This TCR beta chain was profiled in a study of blood T cells in healthy people across ages. About the research overall: In model experiments, template switching was able to capture about one barcoded beta molecule for every two T cells that were present.

In terms of origin and age, donors were healthy Caucasian individuals from Russia aged roughly 6 to 95. With regard to this clonotype: Its antigen is as yet unknown.

The study, taken as a whole, reports: It was the long-lived donors that had more naive CD4+ cells and higher diversity than aged donors.

Then a second PCR, running about 6 to 12 cycles, was carried out with a sample-barcoded 5' primer and a J-beta primer mix. All cDNA molecules were each tagged by a template-switch adaptor with 12 random nucleotides. MiXCR, applied by TCRdb to the 5' RACE reads, yields one record per CDR3 protein. The data contain 1.5 million to 1.8 million distinct CDR3 sequences, approximately 43% of them singletons. The V gene's germline CDR1 is SGHTA and CDR2 FQGNSA. Trimming pared 1 base from V and 7 bases from J, leaving 13 bases between. This CDR3 is built from 14 residues. The chain employs TRBV7-2 and TRBJ2-5; D gene ambiguous. This TCR came from a woman under 30 in good health. Sample: blood. For the CDR3, the DNA is TGTGCCAGCAGCTTAGATCCGGGCTCGGGGACCCAGTACTTC. It yields the protein CASSLDPGSGTQYF.